This is a list of T cell receptor beta chains from one sample in a study of technical replicates of blood from several donors. Only in-frame clones appear in the TCRdb table, and some are missing; sequencing was by immunoSEQ multiplex PCR. The data contain about 83,000 clones, around 92% of them singletons. The sequenced sample consisted of T cells isolated from PBMCs. The origin of the receptors is a human donor in good health. CDR3s include the opening cysteine and the closing phenylalanine or tryptophan. D genes are given only for firm matches. Clone size appears in some rows only: once, few, many, or a class for an expanded clone.

V	J	size	D	DNA	CDR3
TRBV28	TRBJ2-7	once	.	TGTGCCAGCAGGTCTCCGGGACAAGGGTCCTACGAGCAGTACTTC	CASRSPGQGSYEQYF
TRBV28	TRBJ2-7	.	TRBD1	TGTGCCAGCACCGCAGGGGGTATTTACGAGCAGTACTTC	CASTAGGIYEQYF
TRBV12-5	TRBJ2-3	.	TRBD2	TGTGCTAGTGGTCCCCGAGCGGGGTTCACAGATACGCAGTATTTT	CASGPRAGFTDTQYF
TRBV10-1	TRBJ2-3	.	.	TGCGCCAGCAGTGCTAGCTTCGCGGATACGCAGTATTTT	CASSASFADTQYF
TRBV15	TRBJ2-1	.	.	TGTGCCACCAGCAGATTAGTCTTCAATGAGCAGTTCTTC	CATSRLVFNEQFF
TRBV29-1	TRBJ2-4	.	.	TGCAGCGTTGAATCGGCCAGGGACTGGGGCCTCAAAAACATTCAGTACTTC	CSVESARDWGLKNIQYF
TRBV7-9	TRBJ1-1	.	.	TGTGCCAGCAGCTTAGTCGGGGGAATAGGCACTGAAGCTTTCTTT	CASSLVGGIGTEAFF
TRBV2	TRBJ2-1	.	TRBD2	TGTGCCAGCAGCCGTGGACTAGAGAATGAGCAGTTCTTC	CASSRGLENEQFF
TRBV2	TRBJ1-3	.	.	TGTGCCAGCAGTGACAGTCTAGTGATCTCTGGAAACACCATATATTTT	CASSDSLVISGNTIYF
TRBV5-4	TRBJ1-2	.	.	TGTGCCAGCAGCTTGCTTAAGGGAGGTGGCTACACCTTC	CASSLLKGGGYTF
TRBV4-1	TRBJ2-7	.	TRBD2	TGCGCCAGCAGCCAAATCACTAGCGACAGCTACGAGCAGTACTTC	CASSQITSDSYEQYF
TRBV28	TRBJ2-1	few	TRBD2	TGTGCCAGCAGTTCCAGCGGGAGATCGTCGAATGAGCAGTTCTTC	CASSSSGRSSNEQFF
TRBV27	TRBJ2-4	.	.	TGTGCCAGCAGTTCACCGACACGCTCGGGGGCCAAAAACATTCAGTACTTC	CASSSPTRSGAKNIQYF
TRBV7-2	TRBJ1-5	once	.	TGTGCCAGCAGTTTAACAGGGTGGGGCAATCAGCCCCAGCATTTT	CASSLTGWGNQPQHF
TRBV7-3	TRBJ1-1	.	.	TGTGCCAGCAGCTTAATAGGGGGGGACACTGAAGCTTTCTTT	CASSLIGGDTEAFF
TRBV11-3	TRBJ1-4	once	.	TGTGCCAGCAGGAACGAACGACAGAATGAAAAACTGTTTTTT	CASRNERQNEKLFF
TRBV5-4	TRBJ2-3	once	.	TGTGCCAGCAGCTCGGACTCCGAGGATACGCAGTATTTT	CASSSDSEDTQYF
TRBV5-4	TRBJ2-7	.	.	TGTGCCAGCTCCCCAGGGCAGGGCGAGCAGTACTTC	CASSPGQGEQYF
TRBV6-5	TRBJ1-1	.	.	TGTGCCAGCAGTTACTCGGGGGGGATGAACACTGAAGCTTTCTTT	CASSYSGGMNTEAFF
TRBV7-9	TRBJ2-7	.	.	TGTGCCAGCAGCTTAGCCGGGTTCGACTACGAGCAGTACTTC	CASSLAGFDYEQYF
TRBV25-1	TRBJ1-6	.	TRBD1	TGTGCCAGCAGTGAATATGGAGGGGGCGGTTTACCCCTCCACTTT	CASSEYGGGGLPLHF
TRBV5-1	TRBJ2-3	.	.	TGCGCCAGCAGTCCCTCGAGAGGTACAGATACGCAGTATTTT	CASSPSRGTDTQYF
TRBV7-2	TRBJ2-7	.	TRBD2	TGTGCCAGCAGCTTAGCGCCGGGACTAGCGATTGACGAGCAGTACTTC	CASSLAPGLAIDEQYF
TRBV5-1	TRBJ2-1	.	.	TGCGCCAGCAGCTTGCTGGGCTCCGAGTCCTACAATGAGCAGTTCTTC	CASSLLGSESYNEQFF
TRBV15	TRBJ1-5	few	.	TGTGCCACCAGCAGAGATCGAGAGATTAGCAATCAGCCCCAGCATTTT	CATSRDREISNQPQHF
TRBV10-3	TRBJ2-1	.	.	TGTGCCATCACCGGAGGAACCGATGAGCAGTTCTTC	CAITGGTDEQFF
TRBV2	TRBJ1-2	.	.	TGTGCCAGCAGGGGGGCGGCGGATAACTATGGCTACACCTTC	CASRGAADNYGYTF
TRBV14	TRBJ2-3	.	.	TGTGCCAGCAGCCAGCTAGCTGCGTCTAGCACAGATACGCAGTATTTT	CASSQLAASSTDTQYF
TRBV6-1	TRBJ2-7	.	.	TGTGCCAGCAGTGTTGGCCTCTCGGGAGACCCCTACGAGCAGTACTTC	CASSVGLSGDPYEQYF
TRBV10-1	TRBJ2-1	.	TRBD2	TGCGCCAGCAGCGGGAGGGCCGATGAGCAGTTCTTC	CASSGRADEQFF
TRBV2	TRBJ1-1	.	.	TGTGCCAGCAGTGAGATAGAAAACACTGAAGCTTTCTTT	CASSEIENTEAFF
TRBV4-1	TRBJ2-1	.	TRBD1	TGCGCCAGCAAGCAGGGGGAATACAATGAGCAGTTCTTC	CASKQGEYNEQFF
TRBV7-2	TRBJ1-6	.	.	TGTGCCAGCAGCTCAGTTTTTGCCCCAGAGGATTCACCCCTCCACTTT	CASSSVFAPEDSPLHF
TRBV6-6	TRBJ1-1	once	TRBD1	TGTGCCAGCAGTACCTACAGGGGCGCGTGGGCTTTCTTT	CASSTYRGAWAFF
TRBV6-5	TRBJ2-2	.	.	TGTGCCCATGCGGGGTCGAACACCGGGGAGCTGTTTTTT	CAHAGSNTGELFF
TRBV7-6	TRBJ1-4	.	.	TGTGCCAGCAGCTTAGACAGGGTCAGGGAAAAACTGTTTTTT	CASSLDRVREKLFF
TRBV6-1	TRBJ2-7	once	TRBD1	TGTGCCAGCAGCGGAGGGACAGGGGGCATATACGAGCAGTACTTC	CASSGGTGGIYEQYF
TRBV29-1	TRBJ2-7	.	.	TGCAGCGTTGCCCCGACTAGTTACTACGAGCAGTACTTC	CSVAPTSYYEQYF
TRBV10-3	TRBJ2-3	.	.	TGTGCCATCAAGGGCGGGGAGGCAATAAGCACAGATACGCAGTATTTT	CAIKGGEAISTDTQYF
TRBV27	TRBJ2-7	.	.	TGTGCCAGCAGTTACCAGGGTTCCTACGAGCAGTACTTC	CASSYQGSYEQYF
TRBV2	TRBJ1-3	.	.	TGTGCCAGCAGAAACCAGGGACTCTCTGGAAACACCATATATTTT	CASRNQGLSGNTIYF
TRBV9	TRBJ2-1	.	TRBD2	TGTGCCAGCAGCGCGGGACTAGCGGGCTACAATGAGCAGTTCTTC	CASSAGLAGYNEQFF
TRBV27	TRBJ2-7	.	.	TGTGCCAGCAGTTTAATACCCTTTAGCTCCTACGAGCAGTACTTC	CASSLIPFSSYEQYF
TRBV5-1	TRBJ2-3	once	.	TGCGCCAGCAGCGTCGCGGATACGCAGTATTTT	CASSVADTQYF
TRBV27	TRBJ2-7	.	TRBD1	TGTGCCAGCAGTTCCGGGTCGAGGGAGGACAGGGCCTACGAGCAGTACTTC	CASSSGSREDRAYEQYF
TRBV5-1	TRBJ1-4	.	TRBD1	TGCGCCAGCAGCTTAACAACCGGGACAGGGAATGAAAAACTGTTTTTT	CASSLTTGTGNEKLFF
TRBV7-9	TRBJ2-7	.	TRBD1	TGTGCCAGCAGCCCTCTGACAGGGGGGGGTAGTGACGAGCAGTACTTC	CASSPLTGGGSDEQYF
TRBV6-1	TRBJ1-5	.	.	TGTGCCAGCAGTGAATTTCCAGGAATCGTTAGCAATCAGCCCCAGCATTTT	CASSEFPGIVSNQPQHF
TRBV9	TRBJ2-7	.	.	TGTGCCAGCAGCGTAGCGACTGGACTGGCAATGAGGGAGCAGTACTTC	CASSVATGLAMREQYF
TRBV7-9	TRBJ2-7	.	.	TGTGCCAGCAGCTTAGGGCTAGCAAACGAAGTCTACGAGCAGTACTTC	CASSLGLANEVYEQYF
TRBV10-3	TRBJ2-7	once	.	TGTGCCATCAGTCAGGGGACCTACGAGCAGTACTTC	CAISQGTYEQYF